This T cell receptor beta chain was recovered during a study of blood T cell repertoires in COVID-19. At the level of the study: Researchers got acute and convalescent COVID-19 samples from the United States, Italy and Spain. PBMCs, B-cell-depleted T cells, or T cells were the source of the cDNA or gDNA that made up the material.

Under the authors' procedure: Scientists estimated how many nucleated cells there were by amplifying reference gene primers. Here immunoSEQ multiplex PCR was the method, and the copy in TCRdb shows in-frame clones only, minus some. For V, J and clone size, that table is used; D and trimming come from the DNA. The sample carries 200,000 to 300,000 clones, about nine tenths recorded once. Germline assignment: CDR1 SGHNT and CDR2 YYREEE (reference sequence). The CDR3 has 15 residues. V lost 4 bases to trimming and J lost 0 bases; unmatched junction nucleotides: 5. The rearrangement uses TRBV5-4 and TRBJ2-5; 8 bases agree with TRBD2. Sequenced material: peripheral blood. This TCR came from a man in his sixties who had recovered from COVID-19. CDR3: CASSRAGVHQETQYF. CDR3 DNA sequence: TGTGCCAGCAGCCGAGCGGGGGTCCACCAAGAGACCCAGTACTTC. The whole variable domain, filled in from reference TRBV5-4 and TRBJ2-5, reads ETGVTQSPTHLIKTRGQQVTLRCSSQSGHNTVSWYQQALGQGPQFIFQYYREEENGRGNFPPRFSGLQFPNYSSELNVNALELDDSALYLCASSRAGVHQETQYFGPGTRLLVL.